This TCR beta chain was found in a study of T cells in Graves' hyperthyroidism and ophthalmopathy. This clonotype was found many times. Its specificity is not known. Unmatched junction bases numbered 9, after V lost 3 bases and J lost 7 bases. Germline loops: CDR1 SQVTM, CDR2 ANQGSEA. The CDR3 loop spans 14 amino acids. Notes on the study in general: Ophthalmopathy was separated from stable hyperthyroidism by a 13 V-J model.

TCR beta CDR3 region amplification was performed from RNA transcripts. A first-round RT-PCR of the TCR CDR3 used the HTBI primer set. TCRdb processed the multiplex PCR reads anew with MiXCR; each CDR3 protein has one entry. The sample yields about 720,000 distinct CDR3 sequences, approximately 16% seen once. The chain joins TRBV29-1 to TRBJ2-7, with 10 bases matching TRBD2. Sequencing input: blood. The receptor's source is a man aged 18 to 29 with Graves' hyperthyroidism. Here the CDR3 DNA reads TGCAGCGTTGACAGGGGTCTAGCGGGAGATGAGCAGTACTTC. Translated, it gives CSVDRGLAGDEQYF.